This record concerns one T cell receptor (beta chain) sequence. The CDR3 contains 14 residues. Between the trimmed V and J ends, which lost 4 bases and 4 bases, there was a span of 15 bases. Germline CDR1 SGDLS, CDR2 YYNGEE. Profiling relied on immunoSEQ multiplex PCR, and the TCRdb table lists in-frame clones only, not all of them. The sample holds about 2.4 million clones, over 85% seen once. The record originates from a study of shared clonotypes between healthy human individuals. The source material was naive CD4+ T cells from PBMCs. Described subset: CD45RA+ positively selected. The receptor comes from a man aged 18 to 30 in good health. Some clones in this sample may be carry-over from other donors' samples. This chain connects TRBV9 to TRBJ2-7; possibly TRBD2 for D (5 bases). The CDR3 DNA reads as TGTGCCAGCAGCCGAAGCGGCCTAGGGTACGAGCAGTACTTC. It yields the protein CASSRSGLGYEQYF.